This TCR beta chain is from a study of T-cell memory formation after mild COVID-19. This clonotype was detected only a few times. MiXCR, run by TCRdb on the 5' RACE reads, gives a single entry per CDR3 protein. Of about 250,000 distinct CDR3 sequences in the sample, 15% were seen once. The material sequenced was PBMCs or a T cell subset sorted from them (not recorded which). The clonotype comes from an adult woman who had mild COVID-19 (a few samples of this study predate the infection). Cell type and time point are not known.

The CDR3 is CASTQRVGYQPQHF. As DNA, the CDR3 is TGTGCCAGCACCCAACGTGTGGGGTATCAGCCCCAGCATTTT. The rearrangement joins TRBV7-2 to TRBJ1-5; D ambiguous. The germline V gene encodes CDR1 SGHTA and CDR2 FQGNSA. The ends were cut back, 7 bases at V and 5 bases at J, with 15 bases in the middle. This CDR3 is built from 14 residues.